Listed below are T cell receptor beta chains from one sample, sequenced in a study of blood T cell repertoires in COVID-19. Sequencing used immunoSEQ multiplex PCR; TCRdb keeps in-frame clones, though not all of them. The sample lists roughly 150,000 clones, approximately 90% occurring once. The specimen sequenced was peripheral blood. Receptors originate from a man aged 50-59 years who had recovered from COVID-19. Each CDR3 is given with its conserved first and last residue. D genes are given only for firm matches. Some rows mark clone size as missing; the rest say once, few, many or name a class of expanded clone.

NA	TRBV10-2	TRBJ2-5	NA	CASSVPSAETQYF	TGCGCCAGCAGTGTCCCTAGCGCCGAGACCCAGTACTTC
NA	TRBV19	TRBJ1-2	NA	CASSKDSGLSYGYTF	TGTGCCAGTAGTAAAGACTCGGGACTCTCCTATGGCTACACCTTC
TRBD1	TRBV5-4	TRBJ1-4	NA	CASSSGQATTNEKLFF	TGTGCCAGCAGCTCTGGACAGGCAACAACTAATGAAAAACTGTTTTTT
TRBD2	TRBV7-3	TRBJ2-1	NA	CASSLSGGGEQFF	TGTGCCAGCAGCTTAAGTGGCGGGGGTGAGCAGTTCTTC
NA	TRBV5-1	TRBJ2-7	few	CASSFAGTYEQYF	TGCGCCAGCAGCTTTGCAGGTACCTACGAGCAGTACTTC
TRBD2	TRBV4-2	TRBJ2-3	NA	CASSQDSGLAGTLDTQYF	TGTGCCAGCAGCCAAGATTCAGGACTAGCGGGGACTTTAGATACGCAGTATTTT
TRBD1	TRBV5-4	TRBJ2-5	NA	CASSLDREETQYF	TGTGCCAGCAGCCTGGACAGGGAAGAGACCCAGTACTTC
TRBD1	TRBV5-4	TRBJ1-4	NA	CASSLAATGGGEKLFF	TGTGCCAGCAGCTTGGCAGCGACAGGGGGCGGCGAAAAACTGTTTTTT
TRBD2	TRBV29-1	TRBJ2-7	NA	CSVEDWREGSYEQYF	TGCAGCGTTGAAGATTGGCGGGAGGGGTCCTACGAGCAGTACTTC
NA	TRBV19	TRBJ2-5	NA	CASSISSLPETQYF	TGTGCCAGTAGTATATCTAGCCTTCCGGAGACCCAGTACTTC
TRBD1	TRBV6-2/TRBV6-3	TRBJ2-2	few	CASSLSETDRGRNTGELFF	TGTGCCAGCAGTCTGTCCGAAACAGACAGGGGGCGGAACACCGGGGAGCTGTTTTTT
TRBD1	TRBV6-5	TRBJ1-1	NA	CASTLTGGTEAFF	TGTGCCAGCACCCTGACAGGGGGCACTGAAGCTTTCTTT
NA	TRBV19	TRBJ1-3	NA	CASSTGTQTGNTIYF	TGTGCCAGTAGTACCGGGACACAAACTGGAAACACCATATATTTT